A single sample is the source of the 26 T cell receptor beta chains below, sequenced in a study of blood T cell repertoires in COVID-19. Sequenced by immunoSEQ multiplex PCR; TCRdb stores in-frame clones only, minus some. This table has about 220,000 clones, more than 75% appearing once. Source material: peripheral blood. These receptors were taken from a human donor in a cohort sampled during active COVID-19.

This clone appeared a few times. The CDR3 region has the DNA TGTGCCAGCAGTTCTCCGACAGGGGAGCATCAGCCCCAGCATTTT. This codes for CASSSPTGEHQPQHF. This sequence joins TRBV28 and TRBJ1-5; 8 nucleotides align to TRBD1. The CDR3 covers 15 residues. Per the germline V gene, CDR1 is MDHEN and CDR2 is SYDVKM. The trim removed 4 bases at V and 5 bases at J, leaving 7 bases unmatched.

V usage is TRBV14 and J usage is TRBJ2-3; TRBD2 matches 10 bases. There are 16 residues in the CDR3. V lost 2 bases, J lost 6 bases, and 8 bases stayed unmatched. Germline lookup yields CDR1 SGHDN and CDR2 FVKESK. CDR3 protein: CASSQLSGGATDTQYF. The CDR3 bases are TGTGCCAGCAGCCAATTAAGCGGGGGGGCAACCGATACGCAGTATTTT.

The chain couples TRBV2 to TRBJ2-3, with 7 bases identical to TRBD2. Trimming at V came to 7 bases and at J to 1 base, leaving 5 bases not matched to a gene. CDR3 length: 14 amino acids. CDR1 is SNHLY, CDR2 FYNNEI, per germline. CDR3 loop: CASNGLVGTDTQYF. The CDR3 DNA reads as TGTGCCAGCAACGGACTAGTCGGCACAGATACGCAGTATTTT.

V gene TRBV7-2 combines with J gene TRBJ2-7; TRBD1 aligns across 9 bases. The CDR3 is 14 amino acids. V shed 5 bases, J shed 6 bases, and the junction held 8 bases outside the gene matches. Germline V gene lookup returns CDR1 SGHTA and CDR2 FQGNSA. CDR3 DNA sequence: TGTGCCAGCAGCCAACGGACAGGGGAGGGCGAGCAGTACTTC. It codes for CASSQRTGEGEQYF.

This rearrangement joins TRBV30 to TRBJ1-1, with a weak D call TRBD1 (5 bases). The CDR3 runs to 13 residues. The germline V gene has CDR1 GTSNPN and CDR2 SVGIG (reference sequence). Trimming took 0 bases from V and 10 from J, leaving 15 bases between them. In DNA form, the CDR3 reads TGTGCCTGGAGTGTCATACAGGAATCGGGAGCTTTCTTT. It yields the protein CAWSVIQESGAFF.

V and J are TRBV18 and TRBJ1-5, with 7 bases matching TRBD1. In germline, CDR1 is KGHSH, CDR2 LQKENI. The CDR3 runs 19 residues. V lost 4 bases to trimming and J lost 5 bases; unmatched junction nucleotides: 20. CDR3 nucleotide sequence: TGTGCCAGCTCACGGGAAGGCAGGGGGTCGGCGGCCCACTATCAGCCCCAGCATTTT. This codes for CASSREGRGSAAHYQPQHF. Using reference TRBV18 and TRBJ1-5 for the parts outside the CDR3, the full variable domain is NAGVMQNPRHLVRRRGQEARLRCSPMKGHSHVYWYRQLPEEGLKFMVYLQKENIIDESGMPKERFSAEFPKEGPSILRIQQVVRGDSAAYFCASSREGRGSAAHYQPQHFGDGTRLSIL.

The chain links TRBV7-2 to TRBJ1-1, with 8 bases lining up with TRBD1. The CDR3 spans 15 residues. The germline gives CDR1 SGHTA, CDR2 FQGNSA. The V segment lost 4 bases and the J segment 1 base; nucleotides outside the gene matches: 5. The DNA of the CDR3 is TGTGCCAGCAGCTCAGACAGGGGCCGGAACACTGAAGCTTTCTTT. Protein product: CASSSDRGRNTEAFF.

The chain links TRBV6-4 to TRBJ1-1; D is ambiguous. Germline values: CDR1 MRHNA, CDR2 SNTAGT. The CDR3 length is 13 residues. Trimming took off 5 bases at V and 1 base at J, with 8 bases between the two ends. As DNA, the CDR3 is TGTGCCAGCAGTCCAGAGGGGAACACTGAAGCTTTCTTT. Protein sequence: CASSPEGNTEAFF.

This clone was observed a handful of times. This chain connects TRBV27 to TRBJ2-3; the match to TRBD1 covers 7 bases. CDR1 MNHEY and CDR2 SMNVEV come from the germline V gene (reference sequence). This CDR3 contains 15 residues. The trim removed 4 bases at V and 0 bases at J, leaving 4 bases unmatched. CDR3 in DNA: TGTGCCAGCAGTTCTTGGGGACAGAGCACAGATACGCAGTATTTT. Its translation is CASSSWGQSTDTQYF.

The chain combines TRBV5-4 with TRBJ2-5; a weak D match, TRBD2 (6 bases). Germline-derived CDR1 and CDR2 are SGHNT and YYREEE (reference sequence). V dropped 4 bases and J dropped 5 bases, with 9 bases sitting between them. This CDR3 has 12 residues. The CDR3 here is CASSLEGETQYF. The CDR3 nucleotides read TGTGCCAGCAGCCTGGAGGGGGAGACCCAGTACTTC.

In this sample, this clone turned up once. This chain links TRBV15 with TRBJ2-5, with unresolved D. V lost 0 bases to trimming and J lost 4 bases, with 9 bases between them. Germline CDR1 reads LNHNV; CDR2 reads YYDKDF (reference sequence). The CDR3 covers 14 residues. Here the CDR3 DNA reads TGTGCCACCAGCAGAGATAGAGCGCGAGAGACCCAGTACTTC. Its translation: CATSRDRARETQYF. Drawing the rest from reference TRBV15 and TRBJ2-5, the complete variable domain is DAMVIQNPRYQVTQFGKPVTLSCSQTLNHNVMYWYQQKSSQAPKLLFHYYDKDFNNEADTPDNFQSRRPNTSFCFLDIRSPGLGDTAMYLCATSRDRARETQYFGPGTRLLVL.

The genes are TRBV30 and TRBJ2-1; 11 nucleotides align to TRBD2. Germline V gene sequence: CDR1 GTSNPN, CDR2 SVGIG (reference sequence). The CDR3 spans 18 residues. Trimming removed 2 bases from V and 0 bases from J; junction bases left unmatched: 9. The DNA for the CDR3 is TGTGCCTGGAGTAGGGTAGCGGGGGGGGTCAGCTCCTACAATGAGCAGTTCTTC. Translating it yields CAWSRVAGGVSSYNEQFF.

The rearrangement links TRBV24-1 to TRBJ1-5, with D tentatively TRBD1 (5 bases). This CDR3 contains 14 residues. Between the trimmed V and J ends, which lost 5 bases and 4 bases, there was a span of 11 bases. Per germline, CDR1 KGHDR and CDR2 SFDVKD. CDR3 nucleotide sequence: TGTGCCACCAGTGGCGCGGGGCAAAATCAGCCCCAGCATTTT. Translation gives CATSGAGQNQPQHF.

In its sample, this clone was seen a few times. The V and J genes are TRBV6-2 or TRBV6-3 and TRBJ1-1; tentative D call: TRBD1 (5 bases). V lost 0 bases to trimming and J lost 4 bases, with 12 bases between them. CDR3 size: 15 residues. Germline-derived CDR1 and CDR2 are MNHEY and SVGEGT. CDR3 nucleotide sequence: TGTGCCAGCAGTTACTCGTGGCGGGGGGGCACTGAAGCTTTCTTT. Translating it yields CASSYSWRGGTEAFF.

The V gene is TRBV28, the J gene TRBJ1-4, with D perhaps matching TRBD1 (5 bases). CDR3 length: 16 amino acids. The germline V and J ends were trimmed by 4 bases and 3 bases, with 15 bases remaining between them. The germline CDR1 and CDR2 sequences are MDHEN and SYDVKM. The DNA for the CDR3 is TGTGCCAGCAGTTCTTTGGGGCCAGTTTCTAATGAAAAACTGTTTTTT. This translates into CASSSLGPVSNEKLFF.

This CDR3 reads CASGAEQETQYF. CDR3 DNA sequence: TGTGCCAGCGGGGCGGAACAAGAGACCCAGTACTTC. J is TRBJ2-5 and V is TRBV3-1 (or the pseudogene TRBV3-2); a weak D match, TRBD1 (5 bases). Germline-derived CDR1 and CDR2 are LGHDT and YNNKEL (reference sequence). The CDR3 totals 12 residues. Trimming left V 8 bases short and J 2 bases short, with 9 bases between.

The CDR3 sequence: CASSPRDRVFDHEQYF. The CDR3 nucleotides read TGTGCCAGCAGCCCCCGGGACAGGGTATTTGACCACGAGCAGTACTTC. The chain couples TRBV7-2 to TRBJ2-7, with TRBD1 matching over 9 bases. V shed 5 bases and J 5 bases; nucleotides not matched to a gene: 13. The CDR3 is 16 residues long. Per the germline V gene, CDR1 is SGHTA and CDR2 is FQGNSA.

The rearrangement joins TRBV21-1 to TRBJ1-5. TRBV21-1 is assigned pseudogene status. The length of the CDR3 is 14 residues. CDR3 sequence: CASSRGPSNQPQHF. For the CDR3, the DNA is TGTGCCAGCAGCCGAGGGCCAAGCAATCAGCCCCAGCATTTT.

The chain recombines TRBV7-9 with TRBJ2-5; 9 nucleotides align to TRBD1. CDR3 size: 14 residues. Germline V gene data show CDR1 as SEHNR and CDR2 as FQNEAQ (reference sequence). V lost 5 bases and J lost 3; bases outside the gene matches: 4. The CDR3 DNA follows: TGTGCCAGCAGCCTAGGACAGGGGAAAGAGACCCAGTACTTC. Protein: CASSLGQGKETQYF.

The chain has TRBV28 and TRBJ1-2, with D perhaps TRBD1 (6 bases). The V end was cut by 3 bases, the J end by 6 bases, with 8 bases between. CDR1 and CDR2 from the germline V gene are MDHEN and SYDVKM. The CDR3 has 12 residues. CDR3 in amino acids: CASSLKGDGYTF. In nucleotides, the CDR3 is TGTGCCAGCAGTTTGAAGGGGGATGGCTACACCTTC.

A single count supports this clone. The chain recombines TRBV9 with TRBJ2-2; no reliable D call. Germline V gene lookup returns CDR1 SGDLS and CDR2 YYNGEE. This CDR3 is 13 amino acids long. The V end was cut by 3 bases, the J end by 7 bases, with 10 bases between. CDR3 sequence: CASSALPGGELFF. CDR3 DNA sequence: TGTGCCAGCAGCGCCCTCCCAGGCGGGGAGCTGTTTTTT.

V gene TRBV4-1 combines with J gene TRBJ1-1; 9 bases match TRBD1. The CDR3 loop spans 14 amino acids. CDR1 and CDR2 from the germline V gene are MGHRA and YSYEKL. J lost 7 bases, V lost 4 bases, and 7 bases had no gene match. CDR3 protein: CASSPGTGTFEAFF. CDR3 nucleotides: TGCGCCAGCAGCCCAGGGACAGGGACGTTTGAAGCTTTCTTT.

The chain links TRBV7-2 to TRBJ2-2; no clear D. Per the germline V gene, CDR1 is SGHTA and CDR2 is FQGNSA. This CDR3 region has 15 residues. Between the trimmed V and J ends, which lost 1 base and 2 bases, there was a span of 8 bases. CDR3 sequence: CASSLDTVNTGELFF. In nucleotides, the CDR3 is TGTGCCAGCAGCTTAGATACTGTTAACACCGGGGAGCTGTTTTTT.

The gene calls are TRBV28 and TRBJ1-2; D gene unclear. Germline V lookup: CDR1 MDHEN, CDR2 SYDVKM. Trimming shortened V by 5 bases and J by 6 bases, and 13 bases separated the two germline ends. The CDR3 spans 13 residues. The CDR3 region has the DNA TGTGCCAGCAGTCCTAATACGGGGAATGGCTACACCTTC. Translating gives CASSPNTGNGYTF.

The J gene is TRBJ2-1, the V gene TRBV25-1, with D perhaps matching TRBD2 (6 bases). CDR1 is MGHDK and CDR2 is SYGVNS in the germline V gene. The CDR3 is made up of 16 amino acids. Trimming stripped 8 bases from V and 1 base from J, with 18 bases between. The CDR3 loop is CASRGTDRRSYNEQFF. CDR3 nucleotides: TGTGCCAGCCGCGGGACGGACCGAAGGTCCTACAATGAGCAGTTCTTC.

This chain uses TRBV18 with TRBJ1-1; 9 nucleotides agree with TRBD1. This CDR3 contains 14 residues. Germline values: CDR1 KGHSH, CDR2 LQKENI. Trimming removed 6 bases from V and 5 bases from J; junction bases left unmatched: 7. The CDR3 spells CASSPGQGRTEAFF. The DNA of the CDR3 is TGTGCCAGCTCTCCGGGACAGGGCCGTACTGAAGCTTTCTTT.